The 21 T cell receptor beta chains given below trace back to one sample, sequenced in a study of T cell responses to AZD1222 COVID-19 vaccine. Profiled with immunoSEQ multiplex PCR; TCRdb holds only in-frame clones, not every one. Of about 160,000 clones in the sample, about 90% are singletons; the top ten hold around 1.8%. Sequenced material: peripheral blood, taken on day 0 of AZD1222 vaccination. The receptors here all came from an adult in good health.

The rearrangement joins TRBV6-4 to TRBJ2-3, with 8 nucleotides matching TRBD1. The germline V gene encodes CDR1 MRHNA and CDR2 SNTAGT. The ends lost 7 bases at V and 2 bases at J; junction bases unmatched: 5. The CDR3 covers 14 residues. For the CDR3, the DNA is TGTGCCAGCAAGGGGACAGGCGACACAGATACGCAGTATTTT. This codes for CASKGTGDTDTQYF.

Note on this clone: Other DNA sequences in this specimen translate into the identical CDR3. The chain carries TRBV7-2 and TRBJ1-5; D may be TRBD1 (5 bases). Trimming took 5 bases from V and 5 from J, leaving 10 bases between them. CDR3 size: 13 residues. CDR1 is SGHTA and CDR2 is FQGNSA in the germline V gene. CDR3 residues: CASSLRGDQPQHF. DNA for the CDR3: TGTGCCAGCAGCCTTAGAGGGGATCAGCCCCAGCATTTT.

This chain connects TRBV19 to TRBJ1-1; no definite D call. The CDR3 extends over 14 amino acids. V dropped 1 base and J dropped 5 bases, with 11 bases sitting between them. Germline loops: CDR1 LNHDA, CDR2 SQIVND (reference sequence). The CDR3 DNA reads as TGTGCCAGTAGTATAGGGGAGATGGGGACTGAAGCTTTCTTT. Its translation: CASSIGEMGTEAFF.

V and J are TRBV30 and TRBJ2-7, with 9 bases identical to TRBD2. The germline gives CDR1 GTSNPN, CDR2 SVGIG (reference sequence). The CDR3 runs to 13 residues. V lost 4 bases and J lost 4; bases outside the gene matches: 5. The CDR3 here is CAWTSGNVYEQYF. The CDR3 DNA reads TGTGCCTGGACTAGCGGGAATGTTTACGAGCAGTACTTC.

This rearrangement joins TRBV28 to TRBJ1-2; D may be TRBD1 (6 bases). Germline-derived CDR1 and CDR2 are MDHEN and SYDVKM. The ends were cut back, 5 bases at V and 6 bases at J, with 10 bases in the middle. This CDR3 comprises 12 residues. CDR3 nucleotide sequence: TGTGCCAGCAGTGGGGGCAGTGATGGCTACACCTTC. It codes for CASSGGSDGYTF.

This clone was picked up a small number of times. The chain joins TRBV5-1 to TRBJ1-2; unclear D gene. Trimming stripped 0 bases from V and 1 base from J, with 1 base between. The CDR3 is made up of 12 amino acids. The germline V gene has CDR1 SGHRS and CDR2 YFSETQ. The chain's CDR3 is CASSLDNYGYTF. The CDR3 region has the DNA TGCGCCAGCAGCTTGGATAACTATGGCTACACCTTC.

J is TRBJ1-1 and V is TRBV5-1; no definite D call. Trimming shortened V by 0 bases and J by 7 bases, and 16 bases separated the two germline ends. Germline CDR1 SGHRS, CDR2 YFSETQ. The CDR3 is 15 residues long. CDR3 loop: CASSLVGRPVNEAFF. In nucleotides, the CDR3 is TGCGCCAGCAGCTTGGTCGGTAGGCCAGTGAATGAAGCTTTCTTT. The whole variable domain, remainder taken from reference TRBV5-1 and TRBJ1-1, is KAGVTQTPRYLIKTRGQQVTLSCSPISGHRSVSWYQQTPGQGLQFLFEYFSETQRNKGNFPGRFSGRQFSNSRSEMNVSTLELGDSALYLCASSLVGRPVNEAFFGQGTRLTVV.

The chain has TRBV7-2 and TRBJ1-2; the D is unclear. CDR3 size: 13 residues. Germline V CDR1 and CDR2: SGHTA, FQGNSA. The V gene lost 2 bases and the J gene lost 4 bases, with 8 bases spanning the gap. CDR3 sequence: CASSLFRGYGYTF. The CDR3 region has the DNA TGTGCCAGCAGCTTATTTCGGGGCTATGGCTACACCTTC.

The V call is TRBV4-3, the J call TRBJ2-1; 7 bases line up with TRBD2. This CDR3 is 17 amino acids long. The V gene end was trimmed by 0 bases and the J gene end by 2 bases; junction bases not matched to a gene: 7. In germline, CDR1 is LGHNA, CDR2 YSLEER. The CDR3 bases are TGCGCCAGCAGCCAAGATCTTAGTGGGGGGGCCTACAATGAGCAGTTCTTC. Its translation is CASSQDLSGGAYNEQFF.

This chain uses TRBV7-7 with TRBJ2-7; no clear D gene. CDR1 and CDR2 from the germline V gene are SSHAT and FNYEAQ (reference sequence). This CDR3 has 11 residues. The CDR3 is CAVSVGSVQYF. The CDR3 DNA sequence: TGTGCTGTCTCTGTTGGTTCGGTGCAGTACTTC. The whole variable domain, remainder taken from reference TRBV7-7 and TRBJ2-7, is GAGVSQSPRYKVTKRGQDVTLRCDPISSHATLYWYQQALGQGPEFLTYFNYEAQPDKSGLPSDRFSAERPEGSISTLTIQRTEQRDSAMYRCAVSVGSVQYFGPGTRLTVT.

J is TRBJ1-5 and V is TRBV19; D remains ambiguous. The CDR3 runs 15 residues. The V end was cut by 3 bases, the J end by 0 bases, with 9 bases between. Germline-derived CDR1 and CDR2 are LNHDA and SQIVND (reference sequence). CDR3 coding DNA: TGTGCCAGTAGTATTTTCAGAAATAGCAATCAGCCCCAGCATTTT. It yields the protein CASSIFRNSNQPQHF.

The rearrangement uses TRBV7-9 and TRBJ1-4; no reliable D call. Germline CDR1 and CDR2: SEHNR and FQNEAQ (reference sequence). The CDR3 is 17 residues long. V gave up 1 base and J gave up 8 bases, with 20 bases separating them. CDR3 residues: CASSLVVVRVEREKLFF. CDR3 DNA sequence: TGTGCCAGCAGCTTAGTAGTAGTGAGGGTCGAGCGCGAAAAACTGTTTTTT.

This chain uses TRBV2 with TRBJ2-3, with 12 bases that match TRBD1. Germline V gene sequence: CDR1 SNHLY, CDR2 FYNNEI. J was trimmed by 1 base and V by 5 bases; bases with no gene match: 16. The CDR3 consists of 20 residues. In nucleotides, the CDR3 is TGTGCCAGCAGTATGAACCGGGACAGGGGGCCTGAGAGAGGCACAGATACGCAGTATTTT. This codes for CASSMNRDRGPERGTDTQYF.

The chain recombines TRBV11-2 with TRBJ1-6; D perhaps matches TRBD1 (5 bases). V was trimmed by 0 bases and J by 0 bases, leaving 18 bases between them. This CDR3 region has 20 residues. In germline, CDR1 is SGHAT, CDR2 FQNNGV. The CDR3 region is CASSLEFRPGNFSYNSPLHF. CDR3 bases: TGTGCCAGCAGCTTAGAATTTCGGCCAGGGAATTTCTCCTATAATTCACCCCTCCACTTT.

This chain uses TRBV28 with TRBJ1-5; D gene unclear. From germline, CDR1 is MDHEN and CDR2 SYDVKM. V was shortened by 6 bases and J by 4 bases, with 7 bases between the two germline ends. This CDR3 is built from 12 residues. Written as DNA, the CDR3 is TGTGCCAGCAGAATTTGGAATCAGCCCCAGCATTTT. Its protein product is CASRIWNQPQHF. Based on the CDR3 plus reference TRBV28 and TRBJ1-5, the full variable domain is DVKVTQSSRYLVKRTGEKVFLECVQDMDHENMFWYRQDPGLGLRLIYFSYDVKMKEKGDIPEGYSVSREKKERFSLILESASTNQTSMYLCASRIWNQPQHFGDGTRLSIL.

This chain uses TRBV11-2 with TRBJ2-1; 10 nucleotides line up with TRBD1. V was clipped by 6 bases and J by 5 bases; unmatched bases: 10. The CDR3 is 16 residues long. Germline V CDR1 and CDR2: SGHAT, FQNNGV. The CDR3 spells CASRRIGTGEHNEQFF. In nucleotides, the CDR3 is TGTGCCAGCAGGCGGATCGGGACAGGGGAACACAATGAGCAGTTCTTC.

The rearrangement uses TRBV30 and TRBJ1-1, with D perhaps TRBD1 (6 bases). Germline V gene sequence: CDR1 GTSNPN, CDR2 SVGIG (reference sequence). The CDR3 loop spans 12 amino acids. V was shortened by 5 bases and J by 1 base, with 8 bases between the two germline ends. The CDR3 DNA sequence: TGTGCCTGGGGGGGACAGAACACTGAAGCTTTCTTT. It yields the protein CAWGGQNTEAFF. Full variable domain (remainder filled in from reference TRBV30 and TRBJ1-1): SQTIHQWPATLVQPVGSPLSLECTVEGTSNPNLYWYRQAAGRGLQLLFYSVGIGQISSEVPQNLSASRPQDRQFILSSKKLLLSDSGFYLCAWGGQNTEAFFGQGTRLTVV.

This chain uses TRBV9 with TRBJ2-7; 9 bases map to TRBD2. J was trimmed by 7 bases and V by 4 bases; bases with no gene match: 15. The length of the CDR3 is 16 residues. Germline V gene lookup returns CDR1 SGDLS and CDR2 YYNGEE. The DNA of the CDR3 is TGTGCCAGCAGCCGCGAGGGCGGGAGGGCCTTCGGGGAGCAGTACTTC. Its translation is CASSREGGRAFGEQYF.

Note on this clone: The same CDR3 is also encoded by other DNA sequences in this sample. The chain combines TRBV19 with TRBJ1-1; D is uncertain. The CDR3 is 13 amino acids. V lost 2 bases to trimming and J lost 3 bases, with 7 bases between them. Germline-derived CDR1 and CDR2 are LNHDA and SQIVND (reference sequence). The CDR3 sequence is CASSISRDTEAFF. The CDR3 bases are TGTGCCAGTAGTATAAGCCGGGACACTGAAGCTTTCTTT.

The chain has TRBV6-5 and TRBJ2-7, with D maybe TRBD1 (6 bases). Trimming took off 7 bases at V and 4 bases at J, with 14 bases between the two ends. This CDR3 is built from 13 residues. In germline, CDR1 is MNHEY, CDR2 SVGAGI. This chain's CDR3 is CASKMVQGYEQYF. In DNA, the CDR3 is TGTGCCAGCAAGATGGTCCAGGGGTACGAGCAGTACTTC.

This clone was seen a single time. The chain joins TRBV2 to TRBJ1-3; no clear D gene. V was pared by 6 bases and J by 0 bases, with 15 bases between. Germline-derived CDR1 and CDR2 are SNHLY and FYNNEI. There are 16 residues in the CDR3. This chain's CDR3 is CASSPDDTSSGNTIYF. Written as DNA, the CDR3 is TGTGCCAGCAGCCCAGACGACACGTCCTCTGGAAACACCATATATTTT. Full variable domain (missing parts from reference TRBV2 and TRBJ1-3): EPEVTQTPSHQVTQMGQEVILRCVPISNHLYFYWYRQILGQKVEFLVSFYNNEISEKSEIFDDQFSVERPDGSNFTLKIRSTKLEDSAMYFCASSPDDTSSGNTIYFGEGSWLTVV.